This record concerns one T cell receptor beta chain sequence. Germline assignment: CDR1 SGHNT and CDR2 YENEEA. This CDR3 is 16 amino acids long. The J segment lost 5 bases and the V segment lost 1 base, leaving 8 bases of the junction unmatched. Original data processing: From reference gene primer amplification, estimates of nucleated cell counts were derived. This table comes from immunoSEQ multiplex PCR, and its TCRdb copy is limited to in-frame clones, with some not included. That table is the source of V, J and clone size, and D and trimming were worked out from the DNA. The table includes tens of thousands of clones, about four fifths detected once. The data belong to a study of blood T cell repertoires in COVID-19. About the research overall: The origin of the acute and convalescent COVID-19 samples was the United States, Italy and Spain. From T cells, B-cell-depleted T cells, or PBMCs came the material, which was cDNA or gDNA.

V is TRBV11-3 and J is TRBJ2-1, with TRBD2 matching 7 bases. The sequencing input was peripheral blood. The source of this sequence is a woman aged 55-70 years with acute or convalescent COVID-19. The CDR3 region is CASSLVGGGLDNEQFF. The CDR3 DNA follows: TGTGCCAGCAGCTTAGTTGGGGGGGGATTGGACAATGAGCAGTTCTTC.